The 3 T cell receptor beta chains given below trace back to one sample, sequenced in a study of shared clonotypes between healthy human individuals. Here immunoSEQ multiplex PCR was the method, and the copy in TCRdb shows in-frame clones only, minus some. Here the sample spans about 1.5 million clones, more than 95% being singletons. The sequencing input was naive CD4+ T cells sorted from blood. Specified subset: CD45RA+ positively selected. All receptors come from a man aged 25 to 40 in good health.

The gene calls are TRBV5-5 and TRBJ1-5; no firm D call. Trimming took 0 bases from V and 1 from J, leaving 5 bases between them. Germline V gene sequence: CDR1 SGHKS, CDR2 YYEKEE (reference sequence). This CDR3 region has 14 residues. The CDR3 DNA follows: TGTGCCAGCAGCTTGGACAGCAGCAATCAGCCCCAGCATTTT. Translation: CASSLDSSNQPQHF. Based on the CDR3 plus reference TRBV5-5 and TRBJ1-5, the full variable domain is DAGVTQSPTHLIKTRGQQVTLRCSPISGHKSVSWYQQVLGQGPQFIFQYYEKEERGRGNFPDRFSARQFPNYSSELNVNALLLGDSALYLCASSLDSSNQPQHFGDGTRLSIL.

This clone was seen only once. The genes are TRBV14 and TRBJ1-1; D remains unclear. V was cut by 4 bases and J by 6 bases, with 21 bases left in between. The CDR3 length is 16 residues. Germline-derived CDR1 and CDR2 are SGHDN and FVKESK. The CDR3 spells CASSPDVVRASPEAFF. In nucleotides, the CDR3 is TGTGCCAGCAGCCCCGATGTAGTTAGGGCATCCCCTGAAGCTTTCTTT. The complete variable domain, with remaining parts taken from reference TRBV14 and TRBJ1-1, reads EAGVTQFPSHSVIEKGQTVTLRCDPISGHDNLYWYRRVMGKEIKFLLHFVKESKQDESGMPNNRFLAERTGGTYSTLKVQPAELEDSGVYFCASSPDVVRASPEAFFGQGTRLTVV.

The rearrangement joins TRBV5-4 to TRBJ1-4; tentative D call: TRBD1 (6 bases). The CDR3 sequence is 14 residues long. The germline gives CDR1 SGHNT, CDR2 YYREEE (reference sequence). The V gene lost 2 bases and the J gene lost 3 bases, with 8 bases spanning the gap. CDR3 coding DNA: TGTGCCAGCAGCTTCCCAGGGGCTAATGAAAAACTGTTTTTT. It specifies CASSFPGANEKLFF.